The sequence of this TCR beta chain was determined in a study of blood T cell repertoires in COVID-19. The protocol was immunoSEQ multiplex PCR, while the TCRdb copy is restricted to in-frame clones and leaves out a portion. The data show about 120,000 clones, around four fifths seen once. Turning to this clone: The identical CDR3 is also encoded by other nucleotide sequences in the sample.

This CDR3 is 13 amino acids long. Unmatched junction bases numbered 4, after V lost 5 bases and J lost 5 bases. CDR1 is SGHRS and CDR2 is YFSETQ in the germline V gene. The receptor was isolated from an older man with active or convalescent COVID-19. The rearrangement uses TRBV5-1 and TRBJ1-5; 7 bases are a match to TRBD1. Input material: peripheral blood. CDR3 loop: CASSLDRDQPQHF. The CDR3 nucleotides are TGCGCCAGCAGTCTAGACAGGGATCAGCCCCAGCATTTT. Looking up the rest from reference TRBV5-1 and TRBJ1-5 gives the full variable domain: KAGVTQTPRYLIKTRGQQVTLSCSPISGHRSVSWYQQTPGQGLQFLFEYFSETQRNKGNFPGRFSGRQFSNSRSEMNVSTLELGDSALYLCASSLDRDQPQHFGDGTRLSIL.